The 18 T cell receptor beta chains listed next were all sequenced from one sample in a study of early stage breast cancer tumors. Sequencing used immunoSEQ multiplex PCR; TCRdb keeps in-frame clones, though not all of them. The table lists about 31,000 clones, roughly four fifths of them singletons. The sequenced material came from blood. These receptors were obtained from a person aged 40-50 years with breast cancer.

The V gene is TRBV7-3, the J gene TRBJ1-5, with D hard to call. CDR1 and CDR2 (germline): SGHTA, FQGTGA. This CDR3 spans 13 amino acids. V was trimmed by 2 bases and J by 4 bases, leaving 6 bases between them. CDR3 protein: CASSLRPNQPQHF. The DNA of the CDR3 is TGTGCCAGCAGCTTACGTCCGAATCAGCCCCAGCATTTT.

V usage is TRBV11-3 and J usage is TRBJ1-1; 9 bases match TRBD1. The trim removed 3 bases at V and 4 bases at J, leaving 0 bases unmatched. CDR1 SGHNT and CDR2 YENEEA come from the germline V gene. The CDR3 contains 13 residues. For the CDR3, the DNA is TGTGCCAGCAGCTTGACAGGGGGCACTGAAGCTTTCTTT. Its translation: CASSLTGGTEAFF.

The chain carries TRBV7-3 and TRBJ2-3; no clear D gene. Trimming shortened V by 1 base and J by 0 bases, and 11 bases separated the two germline ends. Germline loops: CDR1 SGHTA, CDR2 FQGTGA. The CDR3 has 16 residues. The CDR3 bases are TGTGCCAGCAGCTTAAACCCAGCCCGGAGCACAGATACGCAGTATTTT. Translated: CASSLNPARSTDTQYF.

In regard to this clone: The conserved phenylalanine or tryptophan is not found at the CDR3 terminus, so this likely reflects a read error. The chain links TRBV19 to TRBJ1-4, with 9 bases lining up with TRBD1. V dropped 5 bases and J dropped 8; count of bases not matched to a gene: 9. The CDR3 sequence is 15 residues long. Germline CDR1 is LNHDA and CDR2 is SQIVND (reference sequence). The chain's CDR3 is CASSSSGTGKEKLFC. The DNA of the CDR3 is TGTGCCAGTAGTTCCTCCGGGACAGGGAAAGAAAAACTGTTTTGT.

V gene TRBV5-4 combines with J gene TRBJ2-1; D unclear. CDR3 size: 14 residues. The germline V gene encodes CDR1 SGHNT and CDR2 YYREEE (reference sequence). V lost 4 bases, J lost 0 bases, and 8 bases lay in between. CDR3 sequence (DNA): TGTGCCAGCAGCGCCGTTAGCTCCTACAATGAGCAGTTCTTC. Its protein product is CASSAVSSYNEQFF. Complete variable domain (other parts from reference TRBV5-4 and TRBJ2-1): ETGVTQSPTHLIKTRGQQVTLRCSSQSGHNTVSWYQQALGQGPQFIFQYYREEENGRGNFPPRFSGLQFPNYSSELNVNALELDDSALYLCASSAVSSYNEQFFGPGTRLTVL.

V gene TRBV5-4 combines with J gene TRBJ2-5; 7 nucleotides match TRBD2. Germline trimming cut 0 bases from V and 3 bases from J; bases unmatched to any gene: 8. The CDR3 is made up of 16 amino acids. Germline V gives CDR1 SGHNT, CDR2 YYREEE (reference sequence). The CDR3 region is CASSLDGLAEKETQYF. The DNA for the CDR3 is TGTGCCAGCAGCTTGGACGGGCTAGCGGAAAAAGAGACCCAGTACTTC.

The chain combines TRBV27 with TRBJ2-1; D gene uncertain. The CDR3 is made up of 13 amino acids. The V and J ends lost 3 bases and 8 bases respectively, with 11 bases between them. CDR1 and CDR2 (germline): MNHEY, SMNVEV (reference sequence). CDR3 sequence (DNA): TGTGCCAGCAGTTTGGGCCGCAGGTATGAGCAGTTCTTC. It yields the protein CASSLGRRYEQFF.

The V call is TRBV15, the J call TRBJ2-6; 8 bases line up with TRBD1. The V gene's germline CDR1 is LNHNV and CDR2 YYDKDF (reference sequence). The V gene end was trimmed by 1 base and the J gene end by 1 base; junction bases not matched to a gene: 15. This CDR3 has 21 amino acids. CDR3 nucleotides: TGTGCCACCAGCAGAGTCGGACAGGGCGGAGGGTTTATGTCTGGGGCCAACGTCCTGACTTTC. Translation: CATSRVGQGGGFMSGANVLTF.

The chain combines TRBV7-2 with TRBJ2-1, with TRBD2 matching over 8 bases. Germline CDR1 SGHTA, CDR2 FQGNSA. V gave up 0 bases and J gave up 4 bases; unmatched junction bases: 5. The CDR3 is 16 residues long. The CDR3 is CASSLAVTSAYNEQFF. CDR3 nucleotides: TGTGCCAGCAGCTTAGCCGTGACTAGCGCATACAATGAGCAGTTCTTC. Full variable domain (missing parts from reference TRBV7-2 and TRBJ2-1): GAGVSQSPSNKVTEKGKDVELRCDPISGHTALYWYRQSLGQGLEFLIYFQGNSAPDKSGLPSDRFSAERTGGSVSTLTIQRTQQEDSAVYLCASSLAVTSAYNEQFFGPGTRLTVL.

The chain joins TRBV19 to TRBJ1-2, with 7 bases aligning to TRBD1. CDR3 length: 13 residues. Germline V lookup: CDR1 LNHDA, CDR2 SQIVND (reference sequence). With V trimmed by 5 bases and J by 12 bases, 12 bases remained unmatched. CDR3 coding DNA: TGTGCCAGTAGTGAAACTCTACAGGGGATGCACACCTTC. Protein product: CASSETLQGMHTF.

This chain connects TRBV7-9 to TRBJ1-1; maybe TRBD1 (5 bases). Looked up from germline, CDR1 is SEHNR and CDR2 is FQNEAQ (reference sequence). Trimming left V 1 base short and J 0 bases short, with 12 bases between. The CDR3 length is 16 residues. The CDR3 bases are TGTGCCAGCAGCTTAGTGAGGGGTACCATGAACACTGAAGCTTTCTTT. It is translated as CASSLVRGTMNTEAFF.

The rearrangement joins TRBV9 to TRBJ2-3; 8 positions match TRBD2. The V gene's germline CDR1 is SGDLS and CDR2 YYNGEE. This CDR3 has 17 residues. V trimming: 2 bases; J trimming: 3 bases; junction bases outside the gene matches: 11. The CDR3 reads CASSVGREASGTDTQYF. In nucleotides, the CDR3 is TGTGCCAGCAGCGTCGGGCGGGAGGCCAGTGGTACAGATACGCAGTATTTT.

The genes are TRBV11-2 and TRBJ2-2; D gene unclear. The CDR3 runs 18 residues. V dropped 2 bases and J dropped 2 bases, with 18 bases sitting between them. Germline V gene lookup returns CDR1 SGHAT and CDR2 FQNNGV. Here the CDR3 DNA reads TGTGCCAGCAGCTTAAAGCCCGCCGGTTTGCTTAACACCGGGGAGCTGTTTTTT. Its protein is CASSLKPAGLLNTGELFF.

The chain employs TRBV9 and TRBJ2-3; no firm D call. V dropped 5 bases and J dropped 0 bases, with 13 bases sitting between them. Germline V CDR1 and CDR2: SGDLS, YYNGEE. This CDR3 is built from 15 residues. Here the CDR3 DNA reads TGTGCCAGCAGACGGCAGCCTTCTAGCACAGATACGCAGTATTTT. It specifies CASRRQPSSTDTQYF. The entire variable domain, with the rest obtained from reference TRBV9 and TRBJ2-3, is as follows: DSGVTQTPKHLITATGQRVTLRCSPRSGDLSVYWYQQSLDQGLQFLIQYYNGEERAKGNILERFSAQQFPDLHSELNLSSLELGDSALYFCASRRQPSSTDTQYFGPGTRLTVL.

The chain links TRBV5-1 to TRBJ2-1, with D maybe TRBD2 (5 bases). Germline V gene data show CDR1 as SGHRS and CDR2 as YFSETQ. V lost 1 base and J 5 bases, leaving 7 bases between the germline ends. The CDR3 is 13 residues long. CDR3 residues: CASSLTRNNEQFF. CDR3 nucleotides: TGCGCCAGCAGCTTGACTAGGAACAATGAGCAGTTCTTC.

This chain connects TRBV4-1 to TRBJ2-5; the D gene is possibly TRBD1 (6 bases). The CDR3 totals 16 residues. Germline-derived CDR1 and CDR2 are MGHRA and YSYEKL. V was clipped by 4 bases and J by 5 bases, with 20 bases between them. The CDR3, as DNA: TGCGCCAGCAGCCGAGGTTCGGGACAAGGTTCGGAGACCCAGTACTTC. Protein sequence: CASSRGSGQGSETQYF.

This rearrangement joins TRBV7-9 to TRBJ2-1, with 9 bases aligning to TRBD2. Germline CDR1 SEHNR, CDR2 FQNEAQ (reference sequence). This CDR3 comprises 16 residues. J gave up 3 bases and V 4 bases, and 7 bases lay outside the gene matches. CDR3 in amino acids: CASSSYSGRIYNEQFF. The CDR3 nucleotides read TGTGCCAGCAGCTCCTATAGCGGGAGAATCTACAATGAGCAGTTCTTC.

The rearrangement uses TRBV6-5 and TRBJ2-7, with 7 bases aligning to TRBD2. The CDR3 spans 16 residues. Germline V lookup: CDR1 MNHEY, CDR2 SVGAGI. V was pared by 2 bases and J by 4 bases, with 11 bases of the junction left unmatched. The CDR3 region has the DNA TGTGCCAGCAGTTACCCCGGGGCCCCGGGGGGTTACGAGCAGTACTTC. Translated: CASSYPGAPGGYEQYF.